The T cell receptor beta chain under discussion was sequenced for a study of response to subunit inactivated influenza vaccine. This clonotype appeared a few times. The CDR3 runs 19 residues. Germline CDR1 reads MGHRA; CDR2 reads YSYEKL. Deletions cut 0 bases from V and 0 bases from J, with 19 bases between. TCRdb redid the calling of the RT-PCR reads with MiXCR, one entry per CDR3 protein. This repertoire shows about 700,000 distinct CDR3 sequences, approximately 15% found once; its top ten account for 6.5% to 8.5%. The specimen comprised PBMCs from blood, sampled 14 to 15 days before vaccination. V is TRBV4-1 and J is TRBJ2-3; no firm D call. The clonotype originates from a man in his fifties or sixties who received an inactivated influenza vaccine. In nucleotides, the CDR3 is TGCGCCAGCAGCCAAGAACAGCATGGCAGGACCTCTAGCACAGATACGCAGTATTTT. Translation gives CASSQEQHGRTSSTDTQYF.